Below, 21 T cell receptor beta chains from the same sample are listed, as sequenced in a study of liver allograft versus peripheral blood T cells. About the research overall: Comparing T cell receptor repertoires in transplanted livers with those in recipients' peripheral blood was part of the design.

Via MiXCR, TCRdb re-called the reads, giving one row per CDR3 protein. The profile shows approximately 500 distinct CDR3 sequences, over 8% of them singletons. The receptors were gathered from a human patient who had a liver transplant. The graft donor may have contributed some T cells.

By frequency in the sample, this clonotype is medium-sized (0.01 to 0.1%). This sequence joins TRBV6-2 or TRBV6-3 and TRBJ2-6, with 8 nucleotides matching TRBD1. Trimming at V came to 5 bases and at J to 3 bases, leaving 6 bases not matched to a gene. Germline loops: CDR1 MNHEY, CDR2 SVGEGT. This CDR3 has 16 amino acids. CDR3 bases: TGTGCCAGCAGTAATCAGGGGGCAGGTGGGGCCAACGTCCTGACTTTC. Residues: CASSNQGAGGANVLTF.

This clonotype is labeled as medium-sized. V usage is TRBV12-3 or TRBV12-4 and J usage is TRBJ2-1; 8 bases are a match to TRBD2. V gave up 1 base and J gave up 12 bases; unmatched junction bases: 8. The CDR3 sequence is 14 residues long. Here the CDR3 reads CASSLGVRREVQFF. In nucleotides, the CDR3 is TGTGCCAGCAGTTTAGGTGTGAGGCGGGAGGTGCAGTTCTTC.

By share, this clonotype counts as medium-sized. The chain recombines TRBV6-5 with TRBJ1-1; unclear D gene. Germline assignment: CDR1 MNHEY and CDR2 SVGAGI. Between the trimmed V and J ends, which lost 6 bases and 3 bases, there was a span of 11 bases. CDR3 length: 13 residues. This chain's CDR3 is CASREGRDTEAFF. The CDR3 nucleotides read TGTGCCAGCAGGGAAGGACGGGACACTGAAGCTTTCTTT.

This chain joins TRBV29-1 and TRBJ2-2; 7 bases agree with TRBD2. Trimming cost V 4 bases and J 10 bases; bases outside gene matches: 9. CDR1 is SQVTM and CDR2 is ANQGSEA in the germline V gene. The length of the CDR3 is 13 residues. The CDR3, as DNA: TGCAGCGTTGGAGGGAGGGCCAAGGAGGAGCTGTTTTTT. Translation: CSVGGRAKEELFF.

A few counts support this clonotype. The J gene is TRBJ1-1, the V gene TRBV20-1; D is perhaps TRBD1 (5 bases). V shed 5 bases and J shed 1 base, with 11 bases lying between them. This CDR3 is 13 amino acids long. Germline lookup yields CDR1 DFQATT and CDR2 SNEGSKA (reference sequence). CDR3 bases: TGCAGTGCTCGATCCGACAGGAACACTGAAGCTTTCTTT. Amino acid sequence: CSARSDRNTEAFF.

This clonotype is medium-sized. The chain carries TRBV10-3 and TRBJ2-2; 7 bases match TRBD1. The CDR3 contains 15 residues. In germline, CDR1 is ENHRY, CDR2 SYGVKD. Germline trimming cut 6 bases from V and 4 bases from J; bases unmatched to any gene: 8. CDR3 residues: CAIREQGSGTGELFF. CDR3 nucleotide sequence: TGTGCCATCAGGGAACAGGGGTCGGGCACCGGGGAGCTGTTTTTT.

This clonotype is medium-sized. CDR3 protein: CATKARDTYSPLHF. CDR3 coding DNA: TGTGCCACCAAAGCAAGGGACACATATTCACCCCTCCACTTT. This rearrangement joins TRBV15 to TRBJ1-6; possible D gene TRBD1, 6 bases. The CDR3 contains 14 residues. V was clipped by 7 bases and J by 8 bases, with 15 bases between them. Germline CDR1 reads LNHNV; CDR2 reads YYDKDF (reference sequence).

This clonotype qualifies as large. This chain links TRBV6-6 with TRBJ1-1; 8 bases map to TRBD1. Germline V lookup: CDR1 MNHNY, CDR2 SVGAGI (reference sequence). This CDR3 contains 15 residues. Unmatched junction bases numbered 9, after V lost 2 bases and J lost 7 bases. Written as DNA, the CDR3 is TGTGCCAGCAGTTACCCTCCTGCGGACAGGGTTGAAGCTTTCTTT. This encodes CASSYPPADRVEAFF.

This clonotype is medium-sized (0.01 to 0.1%) within its sample. The rearrangement joins TRBV28 to TRBJ1-5, with 9 nucleotides matching TRBD1. V shed 3 bases, J shed 5 bases, and the junction held 5 bases outside the gene matches. Germline V gives CDR1 MDHEN, CDR2 SYDVKM. The CDR3 totals 15 residues. The CDR3 DNA sequence: TGTGCCAGCAGTTTTAGGACAGGGGTACATCAGCCCCAGCATTTT. Its protein product is CASSFRTGVHQPQHF.

This clonotype is deemed medium-sized (0.01 to 0.1%). The chain employs TRBV20-1 and TRBJ1-2; TRBD1 agrees at 7 bases. J was trimmed by 7 bases and V by 5 bases; bases with no gene match: 19. The CDR3 contains 16 residues. Germline assignment: CDR1 DFQATT and CDR2 SNEGSKA (reference sequence). This CDR3 reads CSALGEGAQSLGGYTF. The DNA of the CDR3 is TGCAGTGCTCTGGGAGAGGGGGCCCAGTCCCTCGGTGGCTACACCTTC.

By sample fraction, this clonotype is large. CDR3 sequence reads: CASTPQGFQPQHF. The DNA of the CDR3 is TGTGCCAGCACCCCACAGGGATTTCAGCCCCAGCATTTT. The chain joins TRBV12-3 or TRBV12-4 to TRBJ1-5, with a weak D call TRBD1 (6 bases). The CDR3 contains 13 residues. Between the trimmed V and J ends, which lost 7 bases and 6 bases, there was a span of 13 bases.

In its sample, this clonotype is large. This chain uses TRBV18 with TRBJ1-3; possibly TRBD1 for D (5 bases). Trimming removed 3 bases at V and 0 bases at J, with 9 bases between. The CDR3 loop spans 15 amino acids. Per germline, CDR1 KGHSH and CDR2 LQKENI. DNA of the CDR3: TGTGCCAGCTCACCCCGACAGCTCTCTGGAAACACCATATATTTT. The encoded protein is CASSPRQLSGNTIYF.

This clonotype occurred a few times. CDR3 sequence: CASSLEVTGGGYTF. DNA for the CDR3: TGCGCCAGCAGCTTGGAGGTGACAGGGGGCGGCTACACCTTC. The chain recombines TRBV5-1 with TRBJ1-2; 10 bases align to TRBD1. CDR3 size: 14 residues. V trimming: 0 bases; J trimming: 8 bases; junction bases outside the gene matches: 4. Germline assignment: CDR1 SGHRS and CDR2 YFSETQ.

This clonotype is termed large. This rearrangement joins TRBV6-2 or TRBV6-3 to TRBJ1-1; 8 nucleotides agree with TRBD1. V trimming: 2 bases; J trimming: 5 bases; junction bases outside the gene matches: 4. The germline V gene has CDR1 MNHEY and CDR2 SVGEGT. The CDR3 covers 14 residues. CDR3 protein: CASSYGRGRTEAFF. CDR3 bases: TGTGCCAGCAGTTACGGCAGGGGGCGGACTGAAGCTTTCTTT.

This clonotype has more than one count but fewer than ten. The DNA of the CDR3 is TGTGCCAGCAGCCCGACTCGAGTTGGTGAGCAGTACTTC. Protein product: CASSPTRVGEQYF. The chain recombines TRBV14 with TRBJ2-7, with no clear D. Deletions cut 4 bases from V and 7 bases from J, with 14 bases between. In germline, CDR1 is SGHDN, CDR2 FVKESK. The CDR3 totals 13 residues.

By share, this clonotype counts as medium-sized. The gene calls are TRBV19 and TRBJ1-1, with a weak D call TRBD1 (5 bases). V gave up 8 bases and J gave up 0 bases, with 16 bases separating them. The germline gives CDR1 LNHDA, CDR2 SQIVND (reference sequence). The CDR3 has 15 residues. The CDR3 region has the DNA TGTGCCAGTCTCGGGACGGAAACTATGAACACTGAAGCTTTCTTT. Its translation is CASLGTETMNTEAFF.

This clonotype was counted only a few times. The chain carries TRBV6-5 and TRBJ2-5; D not certain. Trimming left V 3 bases short and J 5 bases short, with 13 bases between. This CDR3 spans 14 amino acids. Germline V lookup: CDR1 MNHEY, CDR2 SVGAGI. The CDR3: CASSYPRGRETQYF. In nucleotides, the CDR3 is TGTGCCAGCAGTTATCCCCGCGGTCGGGAGACCCAGTACTTC.

The V and J genes are TRBV18 and TRBJ1-1; D uncertain. CDR1 and CDR2 from the germline V gene are KGHSH and LQKENI. V dropped 2 bases and J dropped 6 bases, with 7 bases sitting between them. The CDR3 extends over 12 amino acids. In DNA form, the CDR3 reads TGTGCCAGCTCACCAGGGCGTGCTGAAGCTTTCTTT. It is translated as CASSPGRAEAFF. The full variable domain, its missing parts supplied by reference TRBV18 and TRBJ1-1, is NAGVMQNPRHLVRRRGQEARLRCSPMKGHSHVYWYRQLPEEGLKFMVYLQKENIIDESGMPKERFSAEFPKEGPSILRIQQVVRGDSAAYFCASSPGRAEAFFGQGTRLTVV.

A remark on this clonotype: Only one base separates this from a far larger clonotype, so it likely reflects a read error. This chain uses TRBV5-5 with TRBJ2-3; 8 bases line up with TRBD2. There are 16 residues in the CDR3. CDR1 SGHKS and CDR2 YYEKEE come from the germline V gene (reference sequence). The CDR3 DNA reads TGTGCCAGCAGGCTTATAGCGGGGTATAGCACAGATACGAAGTATTTT. The encoded protein is CASRLIAGYSTDTKYF.

By sample fraction, this clonotype is large. The gene calls are TRBV28 and TRBJ1-2; D may be TRBD1 (5 bases). Trimming shortened V by 8 bases and J by 1 base, and 20 bases separated the two germline ends. In germline, CDR1 is MDHEN, CDR2 SYDVKM. The CDR3 has 16 amino acids. The CDR3 region is CASLVNPGRNNYGYTF. In nucleotides, the CDR3 is TGTGCCAGCTTAGTAAACCCGGGACGGAATAACTATGGCTACACCTTC.

In its sample, this clonotype is large (0.1 to 1%). CDR3 sequence reads: CSAHGQGDQPQHF. The CDR3 DNA sequence: TGCAGTGCCCACGGACAGGGAGATCAGCCCCAGCATTTT. The chain joins TRBV20-1 to TRBJ1-5; the match to TRBD1 covers 8 bases. This CDR3 is 13 amino acids long. The J segment lost 5 bases and the V segment lost 6 bases, leaving 6 bases of the junction unmatched. Germline V gives CDR1 DFQATT, CDR2 SNEGSKA (reference sequence).